A selection of T cell receptor beta chains follows, all from one sample in a study of shared clonotypes between healthy human individuals. Method: immunoSEQ multiplex PCR; TCRdb's copy keeps in-frame clones and lacks some. The sample has about 960,000 clones, 70% to 85% seen once; the top ten hold roughly 1.5%. Sequenced input: memory CD4+ T cells sorted from blood. The receptors originated from a man younger than 35 in good health. Each CDR3 is given with its conserved first and last residue. Each record gives: D gene, V gene, J gene, clone size, CDR3 DNA, CDR3 protein. A D gene is named only where the DNA matches it firmly. Only part of the rows carry a size: once, few, many, or a class if the clone is expanded.

.	TRBV2	TRBJ1-6	few	TGTGCCAGCACTCTCCAGGGAGAGGGTTCACCCCTCCACTTT	CASTLQGEGSPLHF
TRBD1	TRBV18	TRBJ1-5	few	TGTGCCAGCTCACAGACAGGGGGTGATCAGCCCCAGCATTTT	CASSQTGGDQPQHF
TRBD1	TRBV28	TRBJ1-2	few	TGTGCCAGCAGCCTTCCGGGACAGGGAGGTCTCATTAGTGGCTACACCTTC	CASSLPGQGGLISGYTF
.	TRBV21-1	TRBJ2-5	.	TGTGCCAGCAGCAGACAGGGAGTTCAAGAGACCCAGTACTTC	CASSRQGVQETQYF
.	TRBV7-9	TRBJ2-1	.	TGTGCCAGCAGCTTAGCTGGAGGCAATGAGCAGTTCTTC	CASSLAGGNEQFF
.	TRBV6-5	TRBJ1-2	.	TGTGCCAGCAGGGGGGACGTAGAGAACTATGGCTACACCTTC	CASRGDVENYGYTF
.	TRBV6-1	TRBJ2-1	.	TGTGCCAGCAGTGAGTTTAATGAGCAGTTCTTC	CASSEFNEQFF
.	TRBV4-2	TRBJ1-2	.	TGTGCCAGCAGCCCTCAGTCGGGGGGTGATAACTATGGCTACACCTTC	CASSPQSGGDNYGYTF
TRBD1	TRBV5-1	TRBJ1-1	.	TGCGCCAGCAGCTGGGGACAGGGTTACACTGAAGCTTTCTTT	CASSWGQGYTEAFF
.	TRBV20-1	TRBJ1-2	.	TGCAGTGCTTCCAGGGTCGACTACACCTTC	CSASRVDYTF
.	TRBV10-1	TRBJ2-5	few	TGCGCCAGCAGTGAGTCCGGAGTACAAGAGACCCAGTACTTC	CASSESGVQETQYF
TRBD2	TRBV25-1	TRBJ2-3	.	TGTGCCAGTTCACCGACTAGCGGGGGTTCAGATACGCAGTATTTT	CASSPTSGGSDTQYF
.	TRBV14	TRBJ1-1	.	TGTGCCAGCAGCTACGCTCATTTGAACACTGAAGCTTTCTTT	CASSYAHLNTEAFF
.	TRBV10-3	TRBJ2-3	once	TGTGCCATCAGTGAGAGGACAGATACGCAGTATTTT	CAISERTDTQYF
TRBD1	TRBV5-6	TRBJ1-1	many	TGTGCCAGCAGCAGGGGACAGGGGAACACTGAAGCTTTCTTT	CASSRGQGNTEAFF
.	TRBV30	TRBJ1-2	.	TGTGCCTGGAATAAGGGCCCTGGTGGCTACACCTTC	CAWNKGPGGYTF
.	TRBV29-1	TRBJ1-2	.	TGCAGCGTTGGCGGAGGTACAGCGAACTATGGCTACACCTTC	CSVGGGTANYGYTF
.	TRBV20-1	TRBJ1-2	.	TGCAGTGCTGGTCCGACGGGGGGCTACACCTTC	CSAGPTGGYTF
TRBD2	TRBV7-2	TRBJ2-3	.	TGTGCCAGCAGCCAAACTAGCGGGAGTTTCACAGATACGCAGTATTTT	CASSQTSGSFTDTQYF
.	TRBV28	TRBJ1-6	few	TGTGCCAGCAGCCAGGTTGGGACAAGGGGCTCACCCCTCCACTTT	CASSQVGTRGSPLHF
TRBD1	TRBV6-5	TRBJ1-2	once	TGTGCCAGCAGTTCCCCCCGGGACAGGGAAGCTGGCTACACCTTC	CASSSPRDREAGYTF
TRBD2	TRBV7-2	TRBJ2-2	once	TGTGCCAGCAGCACAGGACTAGCGGGAGGCAACACCGGGGAGCTGTTTTTT	CASSTGLAGGNTGELFF
.	TRBV27	TRBJ2-7	.	TGTGCCAGCAGTCAGACTGGCGGGAGAGGGGGCTCTTACGAGCAGTACTTC	CASSQTGGRGGSYEQYF
TRBD1	TRBV29-1	TRBJ2-6	.	TGCAGCATCTCACAGGGGAAAGGGGCCAACGTCCTGACTTTC	CSISQGKGANVLTF
.	TRBV10-2	TRBJ2-2	.	TGCGCCAGCAGTAACACCGGGGAGCTGTTTTTT	CASSNTGELFF
TRBD1	TRBV6-1	TRBJ2-1	few	TGTGCCAGCAGTGAAAGGGGGGACAGGGGTCAGTTCTTC	CASSERGDRGQFF
TRBD2	TRBV18	TRBJ2-1	.	TGTGCCAGCTCACCCCTGGGACTAGCGGGAGTCGGTGAGCAGTTCTTC	CASSPLGLAGVGEQFF
.	TRBV6-1	TRBJ2-7	.	TGTGCCAGCAGTGGGACGGGTCCCTACGAGCAGTACTTC	CASSGTGPYEQYF
TRBD2	TRBV11-2	TRBJ2-3	.	TGTGCCAGCAGCTATGGAGCGGGGGGGCGAGGAAATGTAGATACGCAGTATTTT	CASSYGAGGRGNVDTQYF
.	TRBV18	TRBJ1-1	.	TGTGCCAGCTCACCACCGGTAAGGGATGAAGTGAACACTGAAGCTTTCTTT	CASSPPVRDEVNTEAFF
.	TRBV5-1	TRBJ1-5	many	TGCGCCAGCAGCTTGGACGGAGGGATGGATCAGCCCCAGCATTTT	CASSLDGGMDQPQHF
.	TRBV2	TRBJ2-7	.	TGTGCCAGCAGTGTCCCCCCCACCGGCACAAATACCTACGAGCAGTACTTC	CASSVPPTGTNTYEQYF
.	TRBV5-4	TRBJ2-5	.	TGTGCCAGCAGCGTGAAACCCGGGACGAATAAAGAGACCCAGTACTTC	CASSVKPGTNKETQYF
.	TRBV28	TRBJ1-2	.	TGTGCCACCCGAGACCCAGGGCGTATCTATGGCTACACCTTC	CATRDPGRIYGYTF
.	TRBV7-2	TRBJ2-4	.	TGTGCCAGCAGCTTTAGAGGGCCCGGGGGAGACATTCAGTACTTC	CASSFRGPGGDIQYF
TRBD1	TRBV4-1	TRBJ2-5	.	TGCGCCAGCAGCTACAGGGGACAGGGACAAGAGACCCAGTACTTC	CASSYRGQGQETQYF
.	TRBV5-1	TRBJ2-5	.	TGCGCCAGCAGCTTGGGTTCCTATGGGGCGTATGAGACCCAGTACTTC	CASSLGSYGAYETQYF
TRBD2	TRBV5-4	TRBJ2-7	.	TGTGCCAGCAGCTTGGCCGGGACTAGCGTCTACGAGCAGTACTTC	CASSLAGTSVYEQYF
.	TRBV7-8	TRBJ2-7	.	TGTGCCAGCAGCTTAGCCGGGTTGAGCTCCTACGAGCAGTACTTC	CASSLAGLSSYEQYF
TRBD2	TRBV6-1	TRBJ2-5	few	TGTGCCAGCATATGGGGGGGAGGGATTGGGGAGACCCAGTACTTC	CASIWGGGIGETQYF
.	TRBV4-2	TRBJ2-5	.	TGTGCCAGCAGCCAAGGAGGGCGGCTGGGAGGAGAGACCCAGTACTTC	CASSQGGRLGGETQYF
TRBD1	TRBV6-1	TRBJ2-3	.	TGTGCCAGCAGTGAGAACGAAGGGGGCCGTACGCAGTATTTT	CASSENEGGRTQYF
.	TRBV10-3	TRBJ2-7	few	TGTGCCACCTCAAAGGGAGGGGGCGAAGCCTACGAGCAGTACTTC	CATSKGGGEAYEQYF
.	TRBV5-4	TRBJ2-3	many	TGTGCCAGCAGCTTGGACACCTCTAGCACAGATACGCAGTATTTT	CASSLDTSSTDTQYF
TRBD2	TRBV29-1	TRBJ2-3	.	TGCAGCGTTGCTAGCGGGAGAGGAAATACGCAGTATTTT	CSVASGRGNTQYF
TRBD1	TRBV30	TRBJ1-1	.	TGTGCCGGGACAGCGAACACTGAAGCTTTCTTT	CAGTANTEAFF
.	TRBV5-5	TRBJ2-3	.	TGTGCCAGCAGCTTGTTACTGACTTCCACAGATACGCAGTATTTT	CASSLLLTSTDTQYF
.	TRBV11-3	TRBJ2-3	.	TGTGCCAGCAGCGCTTGGGACACAGATACGCAGTATTTT	CASSAWDTDTQYF
.	TRBV5-4	TRBJ2-2	.	TGTGCCAGCAGCTTAATTGTGCGACAAGCGAACACCGGGGAGCTGTTTTTT	CASSLIVRQANTGELFF
.	TRBV4-1	TRBJ2-5	.	TGCGCCAGCAGCCGGGCCGACAATGGATTAGGGGAGACCCAGTACTTC	CASSRADNGLGETQYF
TRBD1	TRBV13	TRBJ2-7	once	TGTGCCAGCAGCAGGACAGGGAGCGAGCAGTACTTC	CASSRTGSEQYF
TRBD2	TRBV29-1	TRBJ2-5	once	TGCAGCGTCGCCTTCGGGACTAGCGGACAAGAGACCCAGTACTTC	CSVAFGTSGQETQYF
.	TRBV28	TRBJ2-3	.	TGTGCCAGCAGTTTGAAATCACCAGATACGCAGTATTTT	CASSLKSPDTQYF